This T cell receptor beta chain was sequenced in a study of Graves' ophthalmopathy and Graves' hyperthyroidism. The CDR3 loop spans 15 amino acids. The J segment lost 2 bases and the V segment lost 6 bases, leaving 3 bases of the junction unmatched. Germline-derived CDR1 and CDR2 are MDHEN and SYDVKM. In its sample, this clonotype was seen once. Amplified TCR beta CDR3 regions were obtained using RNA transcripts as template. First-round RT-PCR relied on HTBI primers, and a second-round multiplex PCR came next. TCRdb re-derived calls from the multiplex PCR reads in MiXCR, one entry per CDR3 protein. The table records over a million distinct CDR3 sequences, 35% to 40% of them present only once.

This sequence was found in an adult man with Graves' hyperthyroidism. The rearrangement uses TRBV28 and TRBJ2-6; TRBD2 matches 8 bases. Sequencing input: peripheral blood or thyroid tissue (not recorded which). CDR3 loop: CASRHSGTGANVLTF. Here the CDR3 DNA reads TGTGCCAGCAGACATAGCGGGACTGGGGCCAACGTCCTGACTTTC.